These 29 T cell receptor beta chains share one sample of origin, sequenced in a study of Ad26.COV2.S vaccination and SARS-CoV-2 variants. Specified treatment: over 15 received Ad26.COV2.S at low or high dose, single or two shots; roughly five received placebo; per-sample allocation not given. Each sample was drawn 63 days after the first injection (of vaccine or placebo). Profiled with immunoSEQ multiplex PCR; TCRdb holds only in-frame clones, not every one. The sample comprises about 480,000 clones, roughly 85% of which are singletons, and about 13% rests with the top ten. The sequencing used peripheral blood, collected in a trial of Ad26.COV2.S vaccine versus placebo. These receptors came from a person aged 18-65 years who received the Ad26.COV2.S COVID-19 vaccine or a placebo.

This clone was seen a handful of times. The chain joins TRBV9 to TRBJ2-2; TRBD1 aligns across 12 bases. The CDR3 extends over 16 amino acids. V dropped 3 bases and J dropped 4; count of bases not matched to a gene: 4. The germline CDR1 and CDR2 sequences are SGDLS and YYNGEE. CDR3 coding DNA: TGTGCCAGCAGCGCGGGACAGGGGGCGGCCACCGGGGAGCTGTTTTTT. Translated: CASSAGQGAATGELFF.

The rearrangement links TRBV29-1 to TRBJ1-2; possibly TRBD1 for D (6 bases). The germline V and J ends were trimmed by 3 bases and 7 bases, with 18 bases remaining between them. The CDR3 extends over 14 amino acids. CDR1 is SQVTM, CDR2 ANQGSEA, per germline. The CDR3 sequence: CSVDFGGASLGYTF. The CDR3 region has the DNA TGCAGCGTTGATTTCGGGGGCGCATCGCTTGGCTACACCTTC.

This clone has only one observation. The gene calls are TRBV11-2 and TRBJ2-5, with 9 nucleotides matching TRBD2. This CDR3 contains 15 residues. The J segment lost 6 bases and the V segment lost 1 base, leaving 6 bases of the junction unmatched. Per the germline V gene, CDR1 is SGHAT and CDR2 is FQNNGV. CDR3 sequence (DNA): TGTGCCAGCAGCTTAGGGCTAGCGGGATTGAAGACCCAGTACTTC. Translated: CASSLGLAGLKTQYF.

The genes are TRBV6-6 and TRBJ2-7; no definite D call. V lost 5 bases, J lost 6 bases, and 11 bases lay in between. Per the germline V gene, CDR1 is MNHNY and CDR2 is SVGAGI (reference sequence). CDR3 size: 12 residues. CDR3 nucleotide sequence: TGTGCCAGCAGTCCGATAGTGGGCGAGCAGTACTTC. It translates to CASSPIVGEQYF.

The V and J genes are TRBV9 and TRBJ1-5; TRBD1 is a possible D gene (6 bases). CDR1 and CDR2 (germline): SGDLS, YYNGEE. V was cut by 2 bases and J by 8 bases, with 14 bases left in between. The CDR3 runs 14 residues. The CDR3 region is CASSVGGAAEPQHF. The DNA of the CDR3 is TGTGCCAGCAGCGTTGGGGGCGCGGCGGAGCCCCAGCATTTT.

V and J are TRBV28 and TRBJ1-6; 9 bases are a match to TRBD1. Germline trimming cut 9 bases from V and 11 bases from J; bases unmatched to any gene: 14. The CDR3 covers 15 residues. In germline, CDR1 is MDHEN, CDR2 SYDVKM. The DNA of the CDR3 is TGTGCCAGTATGGCCCGGGACAGGGTTTCTGCACCCCTCCACTTT. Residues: CASMARDRVSAPLHF. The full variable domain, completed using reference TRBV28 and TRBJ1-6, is DVKVTQSSRYLVKRTGEKVFLECVQDMDHENMFWYRQDPGLGLRLIYFSYDVKMKEKGDIPEGYSVSREKKERFSLILESASTNQTSMYLCASMARDRVSAPLHFGNGTRLTVT.

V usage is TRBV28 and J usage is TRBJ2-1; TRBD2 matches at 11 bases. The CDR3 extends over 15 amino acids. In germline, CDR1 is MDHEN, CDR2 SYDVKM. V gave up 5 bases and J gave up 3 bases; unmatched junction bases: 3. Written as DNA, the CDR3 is TGTGCCAGCAGTCCACTAGCGGGAGTCTACAATGAGCAGTTCTTC. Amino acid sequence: CASSPLAGVYNEQFF.

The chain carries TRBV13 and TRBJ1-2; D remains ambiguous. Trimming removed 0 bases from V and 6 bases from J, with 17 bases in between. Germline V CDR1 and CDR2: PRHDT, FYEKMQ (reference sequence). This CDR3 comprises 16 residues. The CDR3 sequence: CASSLGLSGRSNGYTF. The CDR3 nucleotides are TGTGCCAGCAGCTTAGGCCTTTCGGGGAGGTCTAATGGCTACACCTTC.

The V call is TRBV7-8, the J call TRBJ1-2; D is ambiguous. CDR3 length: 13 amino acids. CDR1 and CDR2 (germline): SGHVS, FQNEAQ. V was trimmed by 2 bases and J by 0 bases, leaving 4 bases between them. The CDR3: CASSLQPNYGYTF. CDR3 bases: TGTGCCAGCAGCTTACAGCCTAACTATGGCTACACCTTC.

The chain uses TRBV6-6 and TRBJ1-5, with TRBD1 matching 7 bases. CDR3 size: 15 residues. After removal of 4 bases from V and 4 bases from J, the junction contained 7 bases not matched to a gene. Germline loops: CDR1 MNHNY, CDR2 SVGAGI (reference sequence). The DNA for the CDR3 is TGTGCCAGCAGTTCGGGACAGTCAGAAAATCAGCCCCAGCATTTT. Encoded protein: CASSSGQSENQPQHF.

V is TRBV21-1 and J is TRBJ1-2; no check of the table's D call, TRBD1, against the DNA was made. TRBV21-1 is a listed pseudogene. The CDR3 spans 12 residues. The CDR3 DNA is TGTGCCAGCAGCAAGGCAGGGCGCGGCTACACCTTC. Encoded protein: CASSKAGRGYTF.

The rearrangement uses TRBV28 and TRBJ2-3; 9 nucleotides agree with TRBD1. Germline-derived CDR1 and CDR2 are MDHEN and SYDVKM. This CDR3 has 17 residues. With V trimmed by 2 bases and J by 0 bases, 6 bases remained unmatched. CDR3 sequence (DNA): TGTGCCAGCAGTTTAACTGACAGGGGGGCGAGCACAGATACGCAGTATTTT. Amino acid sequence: CASSLTDRGASTDTQYF.

The CDR3 DNA is TGTGCCAGCAGCCCAGCCCTCCTCCTAGATACGCAGTATTTT. Translating it yields CASSPALLLDTQYF. The gene calls are TRBV7-2 and TRBJ2-3; D is undetermined. The CDR3 is 14 amino acids. Germline V lookup: CDR1 SGHTA, CDR2 FQGNSA. V gave up 5 bases and J gave up 5 bases, with 14 bases separating them.

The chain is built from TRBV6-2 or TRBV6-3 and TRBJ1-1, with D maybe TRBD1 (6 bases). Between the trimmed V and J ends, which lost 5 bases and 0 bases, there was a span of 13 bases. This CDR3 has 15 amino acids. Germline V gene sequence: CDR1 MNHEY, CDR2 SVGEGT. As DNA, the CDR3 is TGTGCCAGCAGTGATCGGACAGCCATGAACACTGAAGCTTTCTTT. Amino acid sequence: CASSDRTAMNTEAFF.

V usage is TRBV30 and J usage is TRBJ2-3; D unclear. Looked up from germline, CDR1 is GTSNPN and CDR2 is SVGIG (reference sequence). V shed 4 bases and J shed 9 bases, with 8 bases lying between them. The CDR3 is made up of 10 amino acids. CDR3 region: CAWMGGTQYF. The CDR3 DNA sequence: TGTGCCTGGATGGGCGGAACGCAGTATTTT.

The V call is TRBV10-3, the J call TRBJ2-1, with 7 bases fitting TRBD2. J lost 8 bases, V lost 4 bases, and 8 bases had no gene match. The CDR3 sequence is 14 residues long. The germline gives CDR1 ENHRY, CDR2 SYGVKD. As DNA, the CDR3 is TGTGCCATCAGTGCTAGCGGCTTTTTTGATGAGCAGTTCTTC. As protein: CAISASGFFDEQFF.

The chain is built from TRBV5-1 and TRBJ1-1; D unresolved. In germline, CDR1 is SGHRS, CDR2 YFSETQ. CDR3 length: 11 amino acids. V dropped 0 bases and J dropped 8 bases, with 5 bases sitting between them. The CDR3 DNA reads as TGCGCCAGCAGCTTGGGTCTAGAAGCTTTCTTT. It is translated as CASSLGLEAFF.

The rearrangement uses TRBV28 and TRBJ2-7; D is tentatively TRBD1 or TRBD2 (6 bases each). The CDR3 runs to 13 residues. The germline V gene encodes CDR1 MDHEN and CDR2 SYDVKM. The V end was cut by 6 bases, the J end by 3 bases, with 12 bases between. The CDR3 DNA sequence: TGTGCCAGCAGGCTGGGGGGCGGCTACGAGCAGTACTTC. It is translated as CASRLGGGYEQYF. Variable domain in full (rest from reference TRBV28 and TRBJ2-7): DVKVTQSSRYLVKRTGEKVFLECVQDMDHENMFWYRQDPGLGLRLIYFSYDVKMKEKGDIPEGYSVSREKKERFSLILESASTNQTSMYLCASRLGGGYEQYFGPGTRLTVT.

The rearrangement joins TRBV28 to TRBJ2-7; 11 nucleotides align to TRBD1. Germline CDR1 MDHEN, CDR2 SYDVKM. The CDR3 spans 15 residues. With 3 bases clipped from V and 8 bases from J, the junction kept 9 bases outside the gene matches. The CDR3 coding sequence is TGTGCCAGCAGTTTCCGGGACAGGGGGGTAGGACAGCAGTACTTC. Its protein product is CASSFRDRGVGQQYF. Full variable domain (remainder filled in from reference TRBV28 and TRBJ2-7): DVKVTQSSRYLVKRTGEKVFLECVQDMDHENMFWYRQDPGLGLRLIYFSYDVKMKEKGDIPEGYSVSREKKERFSLILESASTNQTSMYLCASSFRDRGVGQQYFGPGTRLTVT.

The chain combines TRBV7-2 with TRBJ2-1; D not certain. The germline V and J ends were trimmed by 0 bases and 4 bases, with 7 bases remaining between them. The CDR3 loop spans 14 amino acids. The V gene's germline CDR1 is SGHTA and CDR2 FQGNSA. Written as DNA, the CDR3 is TGTGCCAGCAGCTTAGCCCCGAGGTACAATGAGCAGTTCTTC. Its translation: CASSLAPRYNEQFF.

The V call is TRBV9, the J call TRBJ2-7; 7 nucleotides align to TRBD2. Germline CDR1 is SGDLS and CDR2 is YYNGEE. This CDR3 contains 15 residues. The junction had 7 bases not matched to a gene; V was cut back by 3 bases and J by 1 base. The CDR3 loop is CASSALAGPSYEQYF. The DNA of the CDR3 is TGTGCCAGCAGCGCGTTAGCGGGCCCTTCCTACGAGCAGTACTTC.

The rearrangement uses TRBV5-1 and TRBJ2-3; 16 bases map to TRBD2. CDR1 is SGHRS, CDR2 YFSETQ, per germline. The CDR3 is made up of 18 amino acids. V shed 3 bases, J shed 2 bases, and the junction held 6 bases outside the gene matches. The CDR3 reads CASSSGLAGGTSTDTQYF. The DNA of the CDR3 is TGCGCCAGCAGCTCGGGACTAGCGGGAGGGACCTCCACAGATACGCAGTATTTT.

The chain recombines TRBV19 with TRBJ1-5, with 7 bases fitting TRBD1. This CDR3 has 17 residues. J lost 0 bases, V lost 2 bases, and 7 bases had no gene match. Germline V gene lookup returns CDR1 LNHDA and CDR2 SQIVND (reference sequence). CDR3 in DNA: TGTGCCAGTAGTATAACCGGGACAGCATATAGCAATCAGCCCCAGCATTTT. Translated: CASSITGTAYSNQPQHF.

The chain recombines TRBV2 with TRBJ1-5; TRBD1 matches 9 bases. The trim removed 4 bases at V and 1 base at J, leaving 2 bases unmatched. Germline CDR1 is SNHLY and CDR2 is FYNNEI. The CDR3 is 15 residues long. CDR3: CASSGGTGSNQPQHF. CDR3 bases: TGTGCCAGCAGTGGGGGGACAGGGAGCAATCAGCCCCAGCATTTT. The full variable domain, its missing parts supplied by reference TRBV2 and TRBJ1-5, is EPEVTQTPSHQVTQMGQEVILRCVPISNHLYFYWYRQILGQKVEFLVSFYNNEISEKSEIFDDQFSVERPDGSNFTLKIRSTKLEDSAMYFCASSGGTGSNQPQHFGDGTRLSIL.

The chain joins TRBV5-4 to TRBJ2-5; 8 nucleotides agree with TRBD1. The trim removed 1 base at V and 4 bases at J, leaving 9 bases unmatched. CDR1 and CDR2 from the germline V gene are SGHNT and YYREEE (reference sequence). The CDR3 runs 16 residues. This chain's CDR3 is CASSLKGRGRAETQYF. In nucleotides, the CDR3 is TGTGCCAGCAGCTTGAAAGGCAGGGGGCGCGCAGAGACCCAGTACTTC. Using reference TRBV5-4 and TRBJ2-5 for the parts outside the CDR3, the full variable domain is ETGVTQSPTHLIKTRGQQVTLRCSSQSGHNTVSWYQQALGQGPQFIFQYYREEENGRGNFPPRFSGLQFPNYSSELNVNALELDDSALYLCASSLKGRGRAETQYFGPGTRLLVL.

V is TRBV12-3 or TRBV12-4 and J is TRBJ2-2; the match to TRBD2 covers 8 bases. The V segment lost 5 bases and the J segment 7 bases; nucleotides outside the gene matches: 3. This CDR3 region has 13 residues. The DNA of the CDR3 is TGTGCCAGCAGTATAAGCGGGAGCGGGGAGCTGTTTTTT. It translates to CASSISGSGELFF.

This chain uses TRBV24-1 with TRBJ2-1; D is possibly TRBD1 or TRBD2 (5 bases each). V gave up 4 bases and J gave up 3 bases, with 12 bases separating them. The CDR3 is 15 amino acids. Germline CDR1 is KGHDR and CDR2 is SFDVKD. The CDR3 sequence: CATSDMRGSYNEQFF. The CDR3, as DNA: TGTGCCACCAGTGACATGAGGGGTAGCTACAATGAGCAGTTCTTC.

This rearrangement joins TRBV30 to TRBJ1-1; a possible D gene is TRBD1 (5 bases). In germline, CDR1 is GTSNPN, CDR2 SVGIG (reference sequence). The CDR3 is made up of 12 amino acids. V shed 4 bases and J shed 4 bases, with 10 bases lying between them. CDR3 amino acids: CAWTPGFTEAFF. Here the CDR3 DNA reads TGTGCCTGGACTCCAGGGTTCACTGAAGCTTTCTTT.

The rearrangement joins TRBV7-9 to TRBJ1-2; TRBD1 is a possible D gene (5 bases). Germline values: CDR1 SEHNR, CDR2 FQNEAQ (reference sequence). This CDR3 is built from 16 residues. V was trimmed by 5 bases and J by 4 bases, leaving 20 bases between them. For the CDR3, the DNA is TGTGCCAGCAGCCCTACCGGGCAGGGTCCCTTCTATGGCTACACCTTC. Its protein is CASSPTGQGPFYGYTF.